The 30 T cell receptor beta chains reported below all come from one sample, sequenced in a study of CXCR3-negative and CXCR3-positive naive CD8 T cells. General observations from the study: More hydrophobic TRB CDR3s were found in CXCR3-positive naive cells than in CXCR3-negative naive cells.

Their target antigens are unknown. With UMI labels, 5' RACE was used to prepare the TRB cDNA libraries. From its re-call of the 5' RACE reads, TCRdb lists each CDR3 protein once, without DNA. The sample has about 150,000 distinct CDR3 sequences. Sequencing used naive CXCR3+ CD8+ T cells from blood. Subset here: CD45RO-CCR7+CD27+CD95- naive CD8+ T cells expressing CXCR3 (TNR3+). The receptors originated from a human donor in good health. Some clones in this sample may be carry-over from other donors' samples.

The V call is TRBV12-3 or TRBV12-4, the J call TRBJ2-3; the TCRdb D gene call, TRBD1, has no DNA to confirm it. The CDR3 has 15 amino acids. The CDR3 sequence: CASSFKTGSTDTQYF.

The rearrangement uses TRBV28 and TRBJ2-7; without DNA, the TCRdb call of TRBD1 cannot be checked. CDR3 length: 14 amino acids. Germline values: CDR1 MDHEN, CDR2 SYDVKM. The chain's CDR3 is CASTSFVQGHEQYF.

The rearrangement uses TRBV5-6 and TRBJ2-1; the D gene TCRdb calls, TRBD1, cannot be checked with no DNA. The CDR3 is made up of 13 amino acids. From germline, CDR1 is SGHDT and CDR2 YYEEEE. The CDR3 protein is CASSIAGANEQFF. Using reference TRBV5-6 and TRBJ2-1 for the parts outside the CDR3, the full variable domain is DAGVTQSPTHLIKTRGQQVTLRCSPKSGHDTVSWYQQALGQGPQFIFQYYEEEERQRGNFPDRFSGHQFPNYSSELNVNALLLGDSALYLCASSIAGANEQFFGPGTRLTVL.

The chain employs TRBV7-9 and TRBJ2-2; with no DNA, the TCRdb D assignment of TRBD1 cannot be verified. This CDR3 spans 16 amino acids. Germline CDR1 and CDR2: SEHNR and FQNEAQ (reference sequence). The CDR3 loop reads CASSATGTPHTGELFF.

The chain combines TRBV27 with TRBJ2-2. The CDR3 length is 13 residues. Germline V gene data show CDR1 as MNHEY and CDR2 as SMNVEV (reference sequence). This CDR3 reads CASSHTYTGELFF.

This chain connects TRBV28 to TRBJ2-7; TCRdb selects TRBD2, and the lack of DNA leaves this call unchecked. Germline CDR1 and CDR2: MDHEN and SYDVKM. The CDR3 loop spans 14 amino acids. The CDR3 loop is CASSPRTSLYEQYF.

This sequence joins TRBV29-1 and TRBJ2-3. Germline assignment: CDR1 SQVTM and CDR2 ANQGSEA. The length of the CDR3 is 14 residues. CDR3 protein: CSVAIGVSTDTQYF.

This rearrangement joins TRBV27 to TRBJ2-7. The CDR3 runs to 13 residues. CDR1 and CDR2 (germline): MNHEY, SMNVEV (reference sequence). CDR3 region: CASSLAMPYEQYF.

This sequence joins TRBV28 and TRBJ2-7; TCRdb designates TRBD1, a call that cannot be tested without DNA. Germline V gives CDR1 MDHEN, CDR2 SYDVKM. The length of the CDR3 is 11 residues. CDR3 sequence reads: CASDRGGEQYF.

The chain combines TRBV28 with TRBJ1-5. CDR1 is MDHEN, CDR2 SYDVKM, per germline. This CDR3 has 11 amino acids. Here the CDR3 reads CASSFGQPQHF.

This chain connects TRBV29-1 to TRBJ2-5. Germline values: CDR1 SQVTM, CDR2 ANQGSEA. The CDR3 runs to 12 residues. The CDR3 loop reads CSVPTYQETQYF.

The chain couples TRBV20-1 to TRBJ2-7; TCRdb's D call, TRBD1, is unchecked because there is no DNA. From germline, CDR1 is DFQATT and CDR2 SNEGSKA (reference sequence). The CDR3 is 15 residues long. The CDR3 here is CSARELGQISYEQYF.

The rearrangement links TRBV5-4 to TRBJ2-7; TCRdb reports TRBD2, a call that lacks DNA to check it against. The CDR3 is made up of 15 amino acids. Germline CDR1 and CDR2: SGHNT and YYREEE (reference sequence). CDR3 sequence reads: CASSLREEGLYEQYF.

This sequence joins TRBV12-3 or TRBV12-4 and TRBJ2-7; there is no DNA to check the TCRdb D call of TRBD1. The CDR3 extends over 14 amino acids. The CDR3 sequence: CASSRTGQLSEQYF.

The V and J genes are TRBV5-1 and TRBJ2-2; TCRdb indicates TRBD2, and absent DNA this call remains unverified. CDR3 length: 16 residues. Germline CDR1 reads SGHRS; CDR2 reads YFSETQ. The CDR3 region is CASSWTGTSENGELFF.

The chain carries TRBV28 and TRBJ2-1; TCRdb reports TRBD1, a call that lacks DNA to check it against. CDR1 and CDR2 from the germline V gene are MDHEN and SYDVKM. This CDR3 region has 13 residues. The CDR3 reads CASRGGVVNEQFF.

The chain recombines TRBV15 with TRBJ2-3. Germline assignment: CDR1 LNHNV and CDR2 YYDKDF (reference sequence). The CDR3 has 16 residues. CDR3 sequence: CATSRGDGDGTDTQYF.

This rearrangement joins TRBV7-2 to TRBJ1-1. Germline CDR1 is SGHTA and CDR2 is FQGNSA. The CDR3 extends over 15 amino acids. The CDR3 loop is CASSLELGFGTEAFF.

This chain's CDR3 is CASRLGGRGEQFF. V is TRBV12-3 or TRBV12-4 and J is TRBJ2-1; no DNA is available, so the TRBD2 call from TCRdb remains unchecked. The CDR3 sequence is 13 residues long.

The V call is TRBV9, the J call TRBJ2-6. There are 16 residues in the CDR3. In germline, CDR1 is SGDLS, CDR2 YYNGEE. CDR3 in amino acids: CASSVGRFSGANVLTF. The variable domain in full, with the rest retrieved from reference TRBV9 and TRBJ2-6, is DSGVTQTPKHLITATGQRVTLRCSPRSGDLSVYWYQQSLDQGLQFLIQYYNGEERAKGNILERFSAQQFPDLHSELNLSSLELGDSALYFCASSVGRFSGANVLTFGAGSRLTVL.

This CDR3 is CASRVGSYEQYF. The V call is TRBV28, the J call TRBJ2-7; with no DNA, the TCRdb D assignment of TRBD2 cannot be verified. This CDR3 comprises 12 residues. Germline CDR1 is MDHEN and CDR2 is SYDVKM.

This chain uses TRBV7-9 with TRBJ1-2; the TCRdb call, TRBD1, lacks DNA for checking. Germline CDR1 is SEHNR and CDR2 is FQNEAQ (reference sequence). The length of the CDR3 is 13 residues. CDR3 protein: CASSLQGDYGYTF.

The CDR3 here is CSILKGGNTEAFF. The gene calls are TRBV29-1 and TRBJ1-1; with no DNA, the TCRdb D assignment of TRBD1 cannot be verified. CDR3 length: 13 amino acids. Germline V gene data show CDR1 as SQVTM and CDR2 as ANQGSEA.

The chain has TRBV3-1 and TRBJ2-1. This CDR3 has 15 amino acids. Germline V gene data show CDR1 as LGHDT and CDR2 as YNNKEL (reference sequence). The CDR3 sequence: CASSQDLGDYNEQFF.

The chain couples TRBV12-3 or TRBV12-4 to TRBJ2-7. The CDR3 length is 13 residues. CDR3 in amino acids: CASSLGRSYEQYF.

V and J are TRBV7-9 and TRBJ2-3; the D call from TCRdb, TRBD2, cannot be confirmed without DNA. The CDR3 is 16 amino acids. Germline CDR1 SEHNR, CDR2 FQNEAQ (reference sequence). CDR3 region: CASSSAAGGPLYTQYF.

The chain carries TRBV12-3 or TRBV12-4 and TRBJ2-2; TCRdb selects TRBD1, and the lack of DNA leaves this call unchecked. This CDR3 region has 15 residues. CDR3 loop: CASSSTGSNTGELFF.

The rearrangement links TRBV7-3 to TRBJ2-1; TCRdb calls TRBD2, which cannot be checked without DNA. Germline V gene sequence: CDR1 SGHTA, CDR2 FQGTGA. The CDR3 runs to 15 residues. This CDR3 reads CASSKGTSGNNEQFF.

The CDR3 region is CASSVGGGLDQPQHF. This chain joins TRBV9 and TRBJ1-5. The CDR3 consists of 15 residues. Germline V gene sequence: CDR1 SGDLS, CDR2 YYNGEE.

The V gene is TRBV7-2, the J gene TRBJ2-1. Germline CDR1 and CDR2: SGHTA and FQGNSA. The CDR3 extends over 13 amino acids. The CDR3 loop reads CASSSPSHNEQFF.